This T cell receptor (beta chain) was obtained from a study of T cells in Graves' hyperthyroidism and ophthalmopathy. Study background: Prior to any treatment, at the point of initial diagnosis, peripheral blood was collected.

Trimming removed 4 bases from V and 0 bases from J, with 12 bases in between. Germline loops: CDR1 MNHNS, CDR2 SASEGT. The CDR3 length is 15 residues. Study findings and constraints: The model forecast ophthalmopathy, anticipating it by a median about 6.5 months before onset.

TCR beta CDR3 sequences were amplified from RNA transcripts. In the first-round RT-PCR of the TCR CDR3, the HTBI primer set was used. TCRdb passed the multiplex PCR reads through MiXCR, listing each CDR3 protein once. The sample lists roughly 300,000 distinct CDR3 sequences; 25% to 30% were seen once. There are a few counts of this clonotype. What it binds is unknown. J is TRBJ1-2 and V is TRBV6-1; D is uncertain. The sequence derives from a man between 40 and 49 years old with Graves' hyperthyroidism that later progressed to Graves' ophthalmopathy. The source material was blood. CDR3 residues: CASSGPGVANYGYTF. The CDR3 nucleotides read TGTGCCAGCAGTGGGCCCGGGGTAGCTAACTATGGCTACACCTTC.